This TCR beta chain was sequenced in a study of blood T cell repertoires in COVID-19. Study-wide context: Whether acute or convalescent, the COVID-19 samples came from the United States, Italy and Spain.

This CDR3 comprises 18 residues. Germline values: CDR1 KGHSH, CDR2 LQKENI. The V gene end was trimmed by 3 bases and the J gene end by 4 bases; junction bases not matched to a gene: 8. Repertoires were generated with immunoSEQ multiplex PCR, while TCRdb's copy carries only in-frame clones and drops some. This sample yields around 260,000 clones, of which about nine tenths are seen a single time; 0.9% to 1.2% belongs to the top ten. The TCR sequence derives from a woman younger than 45 who had recovered from COVID-19. Material for sequencing was PBMCs or T cells enriched from blood (not recorded which). The V gene is TRBV18, the J gene TRBJ1-6, with 11 bases matching TRBD1. CDR3 loop: CASSPLDRGQIYNSPLHF. CDR3 bases: TGTGCCAGCTCACCCTTGGACAGGGGGCAGATATATAATTCACCCCTCCACTTT.